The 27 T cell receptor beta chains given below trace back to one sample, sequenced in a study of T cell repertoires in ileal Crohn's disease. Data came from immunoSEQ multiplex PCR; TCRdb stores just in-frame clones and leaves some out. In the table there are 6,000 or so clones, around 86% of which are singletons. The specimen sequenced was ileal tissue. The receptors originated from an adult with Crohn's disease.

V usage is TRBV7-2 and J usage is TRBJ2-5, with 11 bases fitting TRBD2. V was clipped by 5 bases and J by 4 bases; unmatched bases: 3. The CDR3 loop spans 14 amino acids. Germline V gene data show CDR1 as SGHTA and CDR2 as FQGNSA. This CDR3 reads CASSTLAGGETQYF. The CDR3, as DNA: TGTGCCAGCAGCACCCTAGCGGGGGGAGAGACCCAGTACTTC.

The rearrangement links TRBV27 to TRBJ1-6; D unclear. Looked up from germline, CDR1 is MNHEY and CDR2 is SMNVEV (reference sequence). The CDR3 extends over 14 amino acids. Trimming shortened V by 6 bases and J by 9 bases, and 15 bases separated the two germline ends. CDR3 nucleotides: TGTGCCAGCAGCCCCGTTGGATACGCTTCACCCCTCCACTTT. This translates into CASSPVGYASPLHF.

The CDR3 DNA reads TGTGCCTGGGGGGAGCAGTACTTC. Protein: CAWGEQYF. V usage is TRBV19 and J usage is TRBJ2-7; the D call may be TRBD1 or TRBD2 (5 bases each). Germline CDR1 and CDR2: LNHDA and SQIVND (reference sequence). Trimming removed 11 bases at V and 7 bases at J, with 6 bases between. This CDR3 is built from 8 residues.

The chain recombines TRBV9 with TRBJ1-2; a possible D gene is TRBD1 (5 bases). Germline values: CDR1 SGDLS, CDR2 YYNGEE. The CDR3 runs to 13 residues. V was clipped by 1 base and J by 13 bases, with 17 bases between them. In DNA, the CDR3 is TGTGCCAGCAGCGTACCGGGACGGCTGGAACCCACCTTC. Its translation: CASSVPGRLEPTF. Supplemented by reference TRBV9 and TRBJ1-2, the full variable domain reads DSGVTQTPKHLITATGQRVTLRCSPRSGDLSVYWYQQSLDQGLQFLIQYYNGEERAKGNILERFSAQQFPDLHSELNLSSLELGDSALYFCASSVPGRLEPTFGSGTRLTVV.

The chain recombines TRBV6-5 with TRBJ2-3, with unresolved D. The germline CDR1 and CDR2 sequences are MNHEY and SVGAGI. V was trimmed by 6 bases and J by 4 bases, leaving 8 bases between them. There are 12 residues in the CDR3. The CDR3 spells CASSSHPDTQYF. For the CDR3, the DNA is TGTGCCAGCAGCTCCCACCCAGATACGCAGTATTTT.

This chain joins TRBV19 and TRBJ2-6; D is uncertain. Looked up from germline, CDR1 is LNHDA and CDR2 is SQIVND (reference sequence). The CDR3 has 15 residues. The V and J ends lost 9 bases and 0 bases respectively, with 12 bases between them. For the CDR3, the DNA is TGTGCCAGCAACGACGGCAGCTCTGGGGCCAACGTCCTGACTTTC. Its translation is CASNDGSSGANVLTF.

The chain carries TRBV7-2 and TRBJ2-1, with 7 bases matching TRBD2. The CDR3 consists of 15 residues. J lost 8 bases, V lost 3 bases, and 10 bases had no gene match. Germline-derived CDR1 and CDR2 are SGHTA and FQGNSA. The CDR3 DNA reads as TGTGCCAGCAGCTTGCGACGGGAGGTGTGGGATGAGCAGTTCTTC. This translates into CASSLRREVWDEQFF.

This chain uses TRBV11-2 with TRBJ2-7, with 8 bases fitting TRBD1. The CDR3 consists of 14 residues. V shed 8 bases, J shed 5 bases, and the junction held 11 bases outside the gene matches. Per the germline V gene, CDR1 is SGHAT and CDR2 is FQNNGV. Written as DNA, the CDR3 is TGTGCCAGCCGAAGACAGGGGACCCTCGACGAGCAGTACTTC. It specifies CASRRQGTLDEQYF.

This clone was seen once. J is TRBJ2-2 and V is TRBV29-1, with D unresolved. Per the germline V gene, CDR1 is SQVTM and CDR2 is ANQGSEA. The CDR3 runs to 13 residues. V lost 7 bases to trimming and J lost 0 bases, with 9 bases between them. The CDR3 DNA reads TGCAGCGCGACAAGGACGAACACCGGGGAGCTGTTTTTT. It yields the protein CSATRTNTGELFF.

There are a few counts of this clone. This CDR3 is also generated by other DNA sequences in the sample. The CDR3 protein is CAWRTGGYYEQYF. The DNA for the CDR3 is TGTGCCTGGAGGACAGGGGGCTACTACGAGCAGTACTTC. The chain is built from TRBV30 and TRBJ2-7; the match to TRBD1 covers 10 bases. The CDR3 has 13 amino acids. Trimming cost V 3 bases and J 3 bases; bases outside gene matches: 2. Per germline, CDR1 GTSNPN and CDR2 SVGIG (reference sequence).

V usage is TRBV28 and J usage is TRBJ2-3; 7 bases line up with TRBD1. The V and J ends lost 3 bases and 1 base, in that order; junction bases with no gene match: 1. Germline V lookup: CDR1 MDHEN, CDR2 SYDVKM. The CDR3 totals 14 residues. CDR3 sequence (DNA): TGTGCCAGCAGTTTGGGACAGCGCACAGATACGCAGTATTTT. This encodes CASSLGQRTDTQYF.

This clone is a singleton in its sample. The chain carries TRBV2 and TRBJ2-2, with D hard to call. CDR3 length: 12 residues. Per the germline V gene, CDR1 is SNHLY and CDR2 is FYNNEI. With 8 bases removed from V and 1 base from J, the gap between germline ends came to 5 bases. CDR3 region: CASGRNTGELFF. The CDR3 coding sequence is TGTGCCAGCGGTCGGAACACCGGGGAGCTGTTTTTT.

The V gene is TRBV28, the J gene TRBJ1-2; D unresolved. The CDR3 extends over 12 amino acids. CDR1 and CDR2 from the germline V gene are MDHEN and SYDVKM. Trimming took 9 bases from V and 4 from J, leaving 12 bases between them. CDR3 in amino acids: CASDSLSYGYTF. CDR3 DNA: TGTGCCAGTGATTCGTTAAGCTATGGCTACACCTTC.

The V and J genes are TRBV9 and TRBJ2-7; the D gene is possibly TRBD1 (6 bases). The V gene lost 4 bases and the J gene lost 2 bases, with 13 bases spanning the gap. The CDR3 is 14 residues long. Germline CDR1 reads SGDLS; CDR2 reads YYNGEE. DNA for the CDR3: TGTGCCAGCAGCCCCTACAGGGAACCCTACGAGCAGTACTTC. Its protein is CASSPYREPYEQYF.

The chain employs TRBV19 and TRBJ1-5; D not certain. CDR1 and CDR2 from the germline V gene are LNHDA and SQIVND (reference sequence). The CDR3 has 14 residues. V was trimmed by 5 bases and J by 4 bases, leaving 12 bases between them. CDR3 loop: CASSETMGNQPQHF. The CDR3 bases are TGTGCCAGTAGTGAGACTATGGGGAATCAGCCCCAGCATTTT.

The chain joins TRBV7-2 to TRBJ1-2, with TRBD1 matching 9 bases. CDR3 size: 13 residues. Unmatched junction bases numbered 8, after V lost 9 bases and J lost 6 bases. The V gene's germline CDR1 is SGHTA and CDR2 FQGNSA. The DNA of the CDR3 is TGTGCCAGTACGCGGGACAGGGAGCATGGCTACACCTTC. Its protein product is CASTRDREHGYTF.

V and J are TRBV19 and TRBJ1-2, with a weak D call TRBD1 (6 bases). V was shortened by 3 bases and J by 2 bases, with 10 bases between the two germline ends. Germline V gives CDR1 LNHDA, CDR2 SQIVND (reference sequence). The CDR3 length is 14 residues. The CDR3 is CASSITGINYGYTF. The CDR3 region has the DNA TGTGCCAGTAGTATCACAGGGATAAACTATGGCTACACCTTC.

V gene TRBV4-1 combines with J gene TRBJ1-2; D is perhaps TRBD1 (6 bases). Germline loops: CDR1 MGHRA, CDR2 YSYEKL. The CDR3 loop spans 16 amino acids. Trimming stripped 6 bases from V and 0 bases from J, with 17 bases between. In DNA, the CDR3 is TGCGCCAGCAGATTAGGGGGGGGCGCATCTAACTATGGCTACACCTTC. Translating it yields CASRLGGGASNYGYTF.

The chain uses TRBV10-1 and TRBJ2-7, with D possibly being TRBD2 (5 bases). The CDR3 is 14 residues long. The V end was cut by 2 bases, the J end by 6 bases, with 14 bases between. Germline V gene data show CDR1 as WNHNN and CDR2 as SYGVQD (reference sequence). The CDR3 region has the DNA TGCGCCAGCAGTGAGCTCGGGGAAGGAGGCGAGCAGTACTTC. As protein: CASSELGEGGEQYF.

The CDR3 here is CASSYRSPGGAFF. The CDR3 nucleotides read TGTGCCAGCAGTTACAGGAGCCCCGGGGGAGCTTTCTTT. The rearrangement links TRBV6-6 to TRBJ1-1; D perhaps matches TRBD1 (5 bases). Germline V gives CDR1 MNHNY, CDR2 SVGAGI (reference sequence). This CDR3 has 13 amino acids. Trimming took 2 bases from V and 10 from J, leaving 14 bases between them.

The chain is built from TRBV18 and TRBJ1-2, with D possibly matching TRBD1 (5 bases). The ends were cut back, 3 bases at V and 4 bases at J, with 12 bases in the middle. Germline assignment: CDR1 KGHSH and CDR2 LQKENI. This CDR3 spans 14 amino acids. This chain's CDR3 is CASSPGAGPYGYTF. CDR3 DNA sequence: TGTGCCAGCTCACCTGGGGCAGGGCCCTATGGCTACACCTTC.

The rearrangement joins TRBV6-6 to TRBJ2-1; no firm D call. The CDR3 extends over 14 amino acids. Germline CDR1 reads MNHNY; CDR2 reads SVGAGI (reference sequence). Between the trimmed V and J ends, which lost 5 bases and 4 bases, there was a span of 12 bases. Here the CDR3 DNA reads TGTGCCAGCAGTCCCCCCCGAGGTTACAATGAGCAGTTCTTC. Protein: CASSPPRGYNEQFF.

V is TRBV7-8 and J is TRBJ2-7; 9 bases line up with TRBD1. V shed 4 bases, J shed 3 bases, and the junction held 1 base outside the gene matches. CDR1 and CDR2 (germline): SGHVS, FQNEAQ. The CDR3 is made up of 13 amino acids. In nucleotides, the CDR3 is TGTGCCAGCAGCTCGGACAGGGGCTACGAGCAGTACTTC. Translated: CASSSDRGYEQYF.

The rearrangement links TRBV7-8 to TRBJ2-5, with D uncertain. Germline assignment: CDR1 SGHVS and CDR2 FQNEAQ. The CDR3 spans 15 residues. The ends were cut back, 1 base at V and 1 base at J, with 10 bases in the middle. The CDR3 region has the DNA TGTGCCAGCAGCTTAGATTACGGATCCCAAGAGACCCAGTACTTC. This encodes CASSLDYGSQETQYF.

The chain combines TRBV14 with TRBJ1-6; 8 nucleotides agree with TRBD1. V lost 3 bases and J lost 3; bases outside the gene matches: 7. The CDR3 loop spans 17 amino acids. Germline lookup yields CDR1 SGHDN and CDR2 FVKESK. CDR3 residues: CASSHRQGTLYNSPLHF. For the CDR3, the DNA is TGTGCCAGCAGCCACAGACAGGGGACCCTCTATAATTCACCCCTCCACTTT. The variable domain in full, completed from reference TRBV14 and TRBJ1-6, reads EAGVTQFPSHSVIEKGQTVTLRCDPISGHDNLYWYRRVMGKEIKFLLHFVKESKQDESGMPNNRFLAERTGGTYSTLKVQPAELEDSGVYFCASSHRQGTLYNSPLHFGNGTRLTVT.

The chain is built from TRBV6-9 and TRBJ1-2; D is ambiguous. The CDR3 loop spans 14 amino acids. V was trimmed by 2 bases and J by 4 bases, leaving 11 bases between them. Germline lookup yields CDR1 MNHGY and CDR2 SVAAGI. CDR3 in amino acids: CASSYVDIIYGYTF. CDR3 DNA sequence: TGTGCCAGCAGTTATGTCGACATAATCTATGGCTACACCTTC.

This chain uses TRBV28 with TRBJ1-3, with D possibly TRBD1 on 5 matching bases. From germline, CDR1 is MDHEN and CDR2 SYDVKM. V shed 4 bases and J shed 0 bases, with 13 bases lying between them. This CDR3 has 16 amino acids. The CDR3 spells CASSYRQSSSGNTIYF. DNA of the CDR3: TGTGCCAGCAGTTACCGACAGAGCTCCTCTGGAAACACCATATATTTT.